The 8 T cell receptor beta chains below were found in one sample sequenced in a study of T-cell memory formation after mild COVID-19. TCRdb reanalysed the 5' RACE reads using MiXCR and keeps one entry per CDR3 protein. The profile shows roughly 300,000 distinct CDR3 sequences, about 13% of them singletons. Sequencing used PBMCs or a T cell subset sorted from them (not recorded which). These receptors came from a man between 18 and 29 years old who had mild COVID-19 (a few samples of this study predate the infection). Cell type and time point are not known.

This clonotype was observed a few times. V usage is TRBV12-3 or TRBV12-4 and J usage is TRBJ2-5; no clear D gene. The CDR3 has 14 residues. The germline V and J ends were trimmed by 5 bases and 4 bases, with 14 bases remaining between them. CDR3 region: CASSPSPRGETQYF. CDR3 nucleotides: TGTGCCAGCAGTCCCAGCCCCCGAGGAGAGACCCAGTACTTC.

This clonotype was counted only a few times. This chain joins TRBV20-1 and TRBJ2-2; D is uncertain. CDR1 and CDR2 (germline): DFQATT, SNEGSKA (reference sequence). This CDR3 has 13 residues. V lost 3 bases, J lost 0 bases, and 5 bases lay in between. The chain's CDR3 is CSASLPNTGELFF. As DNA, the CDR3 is TGCAGTGCTAGTCTGCCGAACACCGGGGAGCTGTTTTTT.

CDR3 amino acids: CATSRDAGAKLGQPQHF. In nucleotides, the CDR3 is TGTGCCACCAGCAGAGATGCAGGGGCTAAGCTCGGACAGCCCCAGCATTTT. The V and J genes are TRBV15 and TRBJ1-5, with a possible D match to TRBD1 (6 bases). V lost 0 bases and J 7 bases, leaving 19 bases between the germline ends. The CDR3 has 17 residues. Germline V gene lookup returns CDR1 LNHNV and CDR2 YYDKDF (reference sequence).

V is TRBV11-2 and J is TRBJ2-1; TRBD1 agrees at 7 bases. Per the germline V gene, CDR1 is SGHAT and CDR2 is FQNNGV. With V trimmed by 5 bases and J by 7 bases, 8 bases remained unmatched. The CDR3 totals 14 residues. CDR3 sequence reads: CASSTRQGRNEQFF. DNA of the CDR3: TGTGCCAGCAGCACTCGACAGGGACGGAATGAGCAGTTCTTC. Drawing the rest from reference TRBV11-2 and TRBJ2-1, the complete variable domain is EAGVAQSPRYKIIEKRQSVAFWCNPISGHATLYWYQQILGQGPKLLIQFQNNGVVDDSQLPKDRFSAERLKGVDSTLKIQPAKLEDSAVYLCASSTRQGRNEQFFGPGTRLTVL.

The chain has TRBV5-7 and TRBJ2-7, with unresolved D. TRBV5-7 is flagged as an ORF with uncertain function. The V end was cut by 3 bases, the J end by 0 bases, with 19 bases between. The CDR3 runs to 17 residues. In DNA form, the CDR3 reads TGTGCCAGCAGCTATAATCATCCCAGGTATTCCTCCTACGAGCAGTACGTC. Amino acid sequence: CASSYNHPRYSSYEQYV.

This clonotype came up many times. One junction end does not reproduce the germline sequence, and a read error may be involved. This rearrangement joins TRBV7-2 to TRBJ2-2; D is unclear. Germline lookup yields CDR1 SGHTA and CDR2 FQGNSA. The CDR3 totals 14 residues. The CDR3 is CASSLDRNTGELFF. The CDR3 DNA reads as TGCGCCAGCAGCTTGGATCGGAACACCGGGGAGCTGTTTTTT.

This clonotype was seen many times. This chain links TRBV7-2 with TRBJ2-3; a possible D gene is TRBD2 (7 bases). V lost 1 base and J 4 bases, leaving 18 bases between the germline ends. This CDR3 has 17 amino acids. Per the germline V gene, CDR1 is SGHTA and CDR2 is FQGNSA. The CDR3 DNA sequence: TGTGCCAGCAGCTTAGAAGCTGGGGGCCGGGGGGCAGATACGCAGTATTTT. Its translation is CASSLEAGGRGADTQYF.

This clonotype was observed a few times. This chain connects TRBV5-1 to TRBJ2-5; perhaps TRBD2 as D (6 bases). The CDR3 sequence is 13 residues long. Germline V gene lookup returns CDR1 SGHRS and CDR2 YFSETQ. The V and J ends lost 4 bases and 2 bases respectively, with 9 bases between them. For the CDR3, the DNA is TGCGCCAGCAGCAGGGAGGTGCAAGAGACCCAGTACTTC. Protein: CASSREVQETQYF.